This T cell receptor (beta chain) was sequenced during a study of shared clonotypes between healthy human individuals. Findings of the study overall: Naive subsets typically showed greater estimated richness than memory subsets. Clonotype sharing among donors was expected to depend on sequencing depth.

The junction had 8 bases not matched to a gene; V was cut back by 3 bases and J by 7 bases. This CDR3 comprises 16 residues. Germline V gives CDR1 SGHAT, CDR2 FQNNGV. The genomic DNA of each subset was split evenly across several immunoSEQ plates. Clones were sequenced by immunoSEQ multiplex PCR, and TCRdb holds only the in-frame ones, with some missing. This table holds about 2.4 million clones, 93% found once. A remark on this clone: What it binds is unknown.

The authors divided CD4+ cells into CD45RA+ naive and CD45RA-negative memory subsets. This rearrangement joins TRBV11-2 to TRBJ2-1; TRBD2 agrees at 11 bases. Input material: naive CD4+ T cells from PBMCs. Stated subset: CD45RA+ positively selected. The source of this sequence is a man in his late teens or twenties in good health. Some clones in this sample may be carry-over from other donors' samples. CDR3 nucleotides: TGTGCCAGCAGCTTCACTAGCGGGAGCACGCGTAATGAGCAGTTCTTC. This encodes CASSFTSGSTRNEQFF.